Listed below are T cell receptor beta chains from one sample, sequenced in a study of T cell responses to AZD1222 COVID-19 vaccine. Method: immunoSEQ multiplex PCR; TCRdb's copy keeps in-frame clones and lacks some. The repertoire consists of some 180,000 clones, with 90% to 95% occurring once and the leading ten covering 1.5% to 2%. The sample in question was peripheral blood, obtained 28 days after the second AZD1222 dose. These receptors came from an adult who received the AZD1222 COVID-19 vaccine. The CDR3 runs from the conserved cysteine through the conserved F or W. A D gene is named only where the DNA matches it firmly. Size values are once, few and many counts, or a class for expanded clones, and some rows have none.

CDR3: CATSSGGAYEQYF
DNA: TGTGCCACCTCTAGCGGGGGGGCTTACGAGCAGTACTTC
J: TRBJ2-7
D: TRBD2
size: -
V: TRBV7-9

CDR3: CASSRDRAYEQYF
DNA: TGTGCCAGCAGCCGGGACAGGGCCTACGAGCAGTACTTC
J: TRBJ2-7
D: TRBD1
size: -
V: TRBV2

CDR3: CASSLTRSYEQYF
DNA: TGTGCCAGCTCATTGACAAGATCCTACGAGCAGTACTTC
J: TRBJ2-7
D: -
size: -
V: TRBV18

CDR3: CASSLPRVGLAGDTDTQYF
DNA: TGCGCCAGCAGCCTACCTCGGGTGGGGCTAGCGGGGGATACAGATACGCAGTATTTT
J: TRBJ2-3
D: TRBD2
size: -
V: TRBV4-1

CDR3: CASSWTGVTEAFF
DNA: TGTGCCAGCAGCTGGACAGGGGTCACTGAAGCTTTCTTT
J: TRBJ1-1
D: TRBD1
size: -
V: TRBV5-6

CDR3: CASSIQGYEQYF
DNA: TGTGCCAGTAGTATCCAGGGTTACGAGCAGTACTTC
J: TRBJ2-7
D: -
size: -
V: TRBV19

CDR3: CASSPSLGGSLNTEAFF
DNA: TGTGCCAGCAGCCCCTCGCTGGGGGGTTCTTTGAACACTGAAGCTTTCTTT
J: TRBJ1-1
D: -
size: -
V: TRBV7-9

CDR3: CASRPGGDQPQHF
DNA: TGTGCCAGCAGACCCGGGGGGGATCAGCCCCAGCATTTT
J: TRBJ1-5
D: -
size: -
V: TRBV12-3/TRBV12-4

CDR3: CASTFHQSLHF
DNA: TGTGCCAGCACCTTTCACCAATCCCTCCACTTT
J: TRBJ1-6
D: -
size: -
V: TRBV6-5

CDR3: CASSLTGSAYEQYF
DNA: TGCGCCAGCAGCTTGACAGGGTCGGCTTACGAGCAGTACTTC
J: TRBJ2-7
D: -
size: once
V: TRBV5-1

CDR3: CASSQERTGRAFF
DNA: TGCGCCAGCAGCCAGGAAAGGACAGGGCGAGCTTTCTTT
J: TRBJ1-1
D: TRBD1
size: -
V: TRBV4-1

CDR3: CASSPRDRNSPLHF
DNA: TGTGCCAGCAGTCCAAGGGACAGAAATTCACCCCTCCACTTT
J: TRBJ1-6
D: TRBD1
size: once
V: TRBV27

CDR3: CASRPGSVYNEQFF
DNA: TGTGCCAGCAGGCCGGGATCCGTCTACAATGAGCAGTTCTTC
J: TRBJ2-1
D: -
size: -
V: TRBV27

CDR3: CATSTGGTLQEFF
DNA: TGTGCCACCAGCACGGGAGGGACCCTCCAGGAGTTCTTC
J: TRBJ2-1
D: TRBD2
size: -
V: TRBV19

CDR3: CASTWRGNYGYTF
DNA: TGTGCCAGTACGTGGCGTGGAAACTATGGCTACACCTTC
J: TRBJ1-2
D: -
size: -
V: TRBV19

CDR3: CAISDDPGVAGELFF
DNA: TGTGCCATCAGTGACGATCCCGGAGTGGCCGGGGAGCTGTTTTTT
J: TRBJ2-2
D: -
size: -
V: TRBV10-3

CDR3: CASSPNWSEAFF
DNA: TGTGCCAGCTCACCGAATTGGAGTGAAGCTTTCTTT
J: TRBJ1-1
D: -
size: -
V: TRBV18

CDR3: CASSSTGELFF
DNA: TGTGCCAGCAGCTCCACCGGGGAGCTGTTTTTT
J: TRBJ2-2
D: -
size: -
V: TRBV11-3

CDR3: CASSKTSGGYEQYF
DNA: TGTGCCAGCAGTAAGACTAGCGGAGGCTACGAGCAGTACTTC
J: TRBJ2-7
D: TRBD2
size: -
V: TRBV6-5

CDR3: CASSRQGSTYEQYF
DNA: TGTGCCAGCAGCAGACAGGGAAGTACGTACGAGCAGTACTTC
J: TRBJ2-7
D: TRBD1
size: -
V: TRBV2

CDR3: CASRPGLAGGYEQYF
DNA: TGTGCCAGCAGACCCGGACTAGCGGGAGGTTACGAGCAGTACTTC
J: TRBJ2-7
D: TRBD2
size: -
V: TRBV7-8

CDR3: CASSPRGVRTGELFF
DNA: TGTGCCAGCAGCCCGCGGGGGGTTCGAACCGGGGAGCTGTTTTTT
J: TRBJ2-2
D: TRBD2
size: -
V: TRBV11-2

CDR3: CASSFSGSGSETQYF
DNA: TGTGCCAGCAGCTTTAGCGGGAGTGGGTCAGAGACCCAGTACTTC
J: TRBJ2-5
D: TRBD2
size: -
V: TRBV5-4

CDR3: CASSLNFGQGEQFF
DNA: TGTGCCAGCAGCTTAAATTTCGGACAGGGTGAGCAGTTCTTC
J: TRBJ2-1
D: TRBD1
size: few
V: TRBV7-2

CDR3: CASNSAGGTNEKLFF
DNA: TGCGCCAGCAACTCTGCGGGGGGTACTAATGAAAAACTGTTTTTT
J: TRBJ1-4
D: -
size: -
V: TRBV5-1

CDR3: CASSEALSIHEQYF
DNA: TGTGCCAGCAGTGAAGCTCTCAGTATCCACGAGCAGTACTTC
J: TRBJ2-7
D: -
size: -
V: TRBV2

CDR3: CASGQDKTFF
DNA: TGTGCCAGCGGGCAGGACAAGACTTTCTTT
J: TRBJ1-1
D: -
size: -
V: TRBV12-3/TRBV12-4

CDR3: CASSLVAGNTGELFF
DNA: TGCGCCAGCAGCTTGGTGGCCGGGAACACCGGGGAGCTGTTTTTT
J: TRBJ2-2
D: -
size: -
V: TRBV5-1

CDR3: CATSRVVGTEAFF
DNA: TGTGCCACCTCGAGGGTGGTTGGGACTGAAGCTTTCTTT
J: TRBJ1-1
D: -
size: -
V: TRBV2

CDR3: CASSLYGTGVSDTQYF
DNA: TGTGCCAGCAGTTTATACGGGACAGGGGTTTCAGATACGCAGTATTTT
J: TRBJ2-3
D: TRBD1
size: -
V: TRBV27

CDR3: CASSSGLNYGYTF
DNA: TGTGCCAGCAGTTCCGGCCTAAACTATGGCTACACCTTC
J: TRBJ1-2
D: -
size: -
V: TRBV12-3/TRBV12-4

CDR3: CASSPTGEGYTF
DNA: TGTGCCAGCAGCCCGACGGGGGAAGGCTACACCTTC
J: TRBJ1-2
D: -
size: -
V: TRBV11-2

CDR3: CSASGTDNSNQPQHF
DNA: TGCAGTGCTAGTGGTACAGATAATAGCAATCAGCCCCAGCATTTT
J: TRBJ1-5
D: -
size: -
V: TRBV20-1

CDR3: CASSIWVENTEAFF
DNA: TGTGCCAGTAGTATTTGGGTTGAGAACACTGAAGCTTTCTTT
J: TRBJ1-1
D: -
size: -
V: TRBV19

CDR3: CATSKGGTNEKLFF
DNA: TGTGCCACCTCGAAGGGGGGAACTAATGAAAAACTGTTTTTT
J: TRBJ1-4
D: -
size: -
V: TRBV7-9

CDR3: CASSPSSHSGNTIYF
DNA: TGTGCCAGCTCACCATCGTCGCACTCTGGAAACACCATATATTTT
J: TRBJ1-3
D: -
size: -
V: TRBV18

CDR3: CASSQRWGTGELFF
DNA: TGCGCCAGCAGCCAGCGGTGGGGGACCGGGGAGCTGTTTTTT
J: TRBJ2-2
D: -
size: -
V: TRBV4-1

CDR3: CASSQGALVSSYNEQFF
DNA: TGCGCCAGCAGCCAAGGCGCCTTAGTGAGCTCCTACAATGAGCAGTTCTTC
J: TRBJ2-1
D: -
size: -
V: TRBV4-1

CDR3: CAISEPPPGQVYGYTF
DNA: TGTGCCATCAGTGAGCCCCCCCCGGGACAGGTCTATGGCTACACCTTC
J: TRBJ1-2
D: TRBD1
size: -
V: TRBV10-3

CDR3: CASRPLLTGELFF
DNA: TGTGCCAGCAGGCCATTACTCACCGGGGAGCTGTTTTTT
J: TRBJ2-2
D: -
size: -
V: TRBV6-5

CDR3: CASSSGAGNTIYF
DNA: TGTGCCAGCAGCTCCGGGGCTGGGAACACCATATATTTT
J: TRBJ1-3
D: -
size: -
V: TRBV6-6

CDR3: CASSLTGLASREQFF
DNA: TGTGCCAGCAGCTTAACGGGACTAGCCTCGCGGGAGCAGTTCTTC
J: TRBJ2-1
D: TRBD2
size: -
V: TRBV7-3

CDR3: CASSLTVRSGDTGELFF
DNA: TGTGCCAGCAGCTTAACGGTCAGGAGCGGTGACACCGGGGAGCTGTTTTTT
J: TRBJ2-2
D: -
size: -
V: TRBV7-3

CDR3: CASSRQGDYEQYF
DNA: TGTGCCAGCTCCCGGCAGGGGGACTACGAGCAGTACTTC
J: TRBJ2-7
D: TRBD1
size: -
V: TRBV18